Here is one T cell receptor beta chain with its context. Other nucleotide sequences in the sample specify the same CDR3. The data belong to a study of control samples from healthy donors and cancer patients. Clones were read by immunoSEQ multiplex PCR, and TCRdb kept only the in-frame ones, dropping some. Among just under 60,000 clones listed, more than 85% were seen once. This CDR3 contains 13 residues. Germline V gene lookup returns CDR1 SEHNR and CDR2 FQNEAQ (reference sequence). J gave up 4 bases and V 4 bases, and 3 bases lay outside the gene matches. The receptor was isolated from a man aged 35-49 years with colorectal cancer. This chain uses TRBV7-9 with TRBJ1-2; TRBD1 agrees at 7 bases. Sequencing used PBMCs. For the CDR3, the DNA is TGTGCCAGCAGCTCTCCAGGGGGCTATGGCTACACCTTC. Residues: CASSSPGGYGYTF.